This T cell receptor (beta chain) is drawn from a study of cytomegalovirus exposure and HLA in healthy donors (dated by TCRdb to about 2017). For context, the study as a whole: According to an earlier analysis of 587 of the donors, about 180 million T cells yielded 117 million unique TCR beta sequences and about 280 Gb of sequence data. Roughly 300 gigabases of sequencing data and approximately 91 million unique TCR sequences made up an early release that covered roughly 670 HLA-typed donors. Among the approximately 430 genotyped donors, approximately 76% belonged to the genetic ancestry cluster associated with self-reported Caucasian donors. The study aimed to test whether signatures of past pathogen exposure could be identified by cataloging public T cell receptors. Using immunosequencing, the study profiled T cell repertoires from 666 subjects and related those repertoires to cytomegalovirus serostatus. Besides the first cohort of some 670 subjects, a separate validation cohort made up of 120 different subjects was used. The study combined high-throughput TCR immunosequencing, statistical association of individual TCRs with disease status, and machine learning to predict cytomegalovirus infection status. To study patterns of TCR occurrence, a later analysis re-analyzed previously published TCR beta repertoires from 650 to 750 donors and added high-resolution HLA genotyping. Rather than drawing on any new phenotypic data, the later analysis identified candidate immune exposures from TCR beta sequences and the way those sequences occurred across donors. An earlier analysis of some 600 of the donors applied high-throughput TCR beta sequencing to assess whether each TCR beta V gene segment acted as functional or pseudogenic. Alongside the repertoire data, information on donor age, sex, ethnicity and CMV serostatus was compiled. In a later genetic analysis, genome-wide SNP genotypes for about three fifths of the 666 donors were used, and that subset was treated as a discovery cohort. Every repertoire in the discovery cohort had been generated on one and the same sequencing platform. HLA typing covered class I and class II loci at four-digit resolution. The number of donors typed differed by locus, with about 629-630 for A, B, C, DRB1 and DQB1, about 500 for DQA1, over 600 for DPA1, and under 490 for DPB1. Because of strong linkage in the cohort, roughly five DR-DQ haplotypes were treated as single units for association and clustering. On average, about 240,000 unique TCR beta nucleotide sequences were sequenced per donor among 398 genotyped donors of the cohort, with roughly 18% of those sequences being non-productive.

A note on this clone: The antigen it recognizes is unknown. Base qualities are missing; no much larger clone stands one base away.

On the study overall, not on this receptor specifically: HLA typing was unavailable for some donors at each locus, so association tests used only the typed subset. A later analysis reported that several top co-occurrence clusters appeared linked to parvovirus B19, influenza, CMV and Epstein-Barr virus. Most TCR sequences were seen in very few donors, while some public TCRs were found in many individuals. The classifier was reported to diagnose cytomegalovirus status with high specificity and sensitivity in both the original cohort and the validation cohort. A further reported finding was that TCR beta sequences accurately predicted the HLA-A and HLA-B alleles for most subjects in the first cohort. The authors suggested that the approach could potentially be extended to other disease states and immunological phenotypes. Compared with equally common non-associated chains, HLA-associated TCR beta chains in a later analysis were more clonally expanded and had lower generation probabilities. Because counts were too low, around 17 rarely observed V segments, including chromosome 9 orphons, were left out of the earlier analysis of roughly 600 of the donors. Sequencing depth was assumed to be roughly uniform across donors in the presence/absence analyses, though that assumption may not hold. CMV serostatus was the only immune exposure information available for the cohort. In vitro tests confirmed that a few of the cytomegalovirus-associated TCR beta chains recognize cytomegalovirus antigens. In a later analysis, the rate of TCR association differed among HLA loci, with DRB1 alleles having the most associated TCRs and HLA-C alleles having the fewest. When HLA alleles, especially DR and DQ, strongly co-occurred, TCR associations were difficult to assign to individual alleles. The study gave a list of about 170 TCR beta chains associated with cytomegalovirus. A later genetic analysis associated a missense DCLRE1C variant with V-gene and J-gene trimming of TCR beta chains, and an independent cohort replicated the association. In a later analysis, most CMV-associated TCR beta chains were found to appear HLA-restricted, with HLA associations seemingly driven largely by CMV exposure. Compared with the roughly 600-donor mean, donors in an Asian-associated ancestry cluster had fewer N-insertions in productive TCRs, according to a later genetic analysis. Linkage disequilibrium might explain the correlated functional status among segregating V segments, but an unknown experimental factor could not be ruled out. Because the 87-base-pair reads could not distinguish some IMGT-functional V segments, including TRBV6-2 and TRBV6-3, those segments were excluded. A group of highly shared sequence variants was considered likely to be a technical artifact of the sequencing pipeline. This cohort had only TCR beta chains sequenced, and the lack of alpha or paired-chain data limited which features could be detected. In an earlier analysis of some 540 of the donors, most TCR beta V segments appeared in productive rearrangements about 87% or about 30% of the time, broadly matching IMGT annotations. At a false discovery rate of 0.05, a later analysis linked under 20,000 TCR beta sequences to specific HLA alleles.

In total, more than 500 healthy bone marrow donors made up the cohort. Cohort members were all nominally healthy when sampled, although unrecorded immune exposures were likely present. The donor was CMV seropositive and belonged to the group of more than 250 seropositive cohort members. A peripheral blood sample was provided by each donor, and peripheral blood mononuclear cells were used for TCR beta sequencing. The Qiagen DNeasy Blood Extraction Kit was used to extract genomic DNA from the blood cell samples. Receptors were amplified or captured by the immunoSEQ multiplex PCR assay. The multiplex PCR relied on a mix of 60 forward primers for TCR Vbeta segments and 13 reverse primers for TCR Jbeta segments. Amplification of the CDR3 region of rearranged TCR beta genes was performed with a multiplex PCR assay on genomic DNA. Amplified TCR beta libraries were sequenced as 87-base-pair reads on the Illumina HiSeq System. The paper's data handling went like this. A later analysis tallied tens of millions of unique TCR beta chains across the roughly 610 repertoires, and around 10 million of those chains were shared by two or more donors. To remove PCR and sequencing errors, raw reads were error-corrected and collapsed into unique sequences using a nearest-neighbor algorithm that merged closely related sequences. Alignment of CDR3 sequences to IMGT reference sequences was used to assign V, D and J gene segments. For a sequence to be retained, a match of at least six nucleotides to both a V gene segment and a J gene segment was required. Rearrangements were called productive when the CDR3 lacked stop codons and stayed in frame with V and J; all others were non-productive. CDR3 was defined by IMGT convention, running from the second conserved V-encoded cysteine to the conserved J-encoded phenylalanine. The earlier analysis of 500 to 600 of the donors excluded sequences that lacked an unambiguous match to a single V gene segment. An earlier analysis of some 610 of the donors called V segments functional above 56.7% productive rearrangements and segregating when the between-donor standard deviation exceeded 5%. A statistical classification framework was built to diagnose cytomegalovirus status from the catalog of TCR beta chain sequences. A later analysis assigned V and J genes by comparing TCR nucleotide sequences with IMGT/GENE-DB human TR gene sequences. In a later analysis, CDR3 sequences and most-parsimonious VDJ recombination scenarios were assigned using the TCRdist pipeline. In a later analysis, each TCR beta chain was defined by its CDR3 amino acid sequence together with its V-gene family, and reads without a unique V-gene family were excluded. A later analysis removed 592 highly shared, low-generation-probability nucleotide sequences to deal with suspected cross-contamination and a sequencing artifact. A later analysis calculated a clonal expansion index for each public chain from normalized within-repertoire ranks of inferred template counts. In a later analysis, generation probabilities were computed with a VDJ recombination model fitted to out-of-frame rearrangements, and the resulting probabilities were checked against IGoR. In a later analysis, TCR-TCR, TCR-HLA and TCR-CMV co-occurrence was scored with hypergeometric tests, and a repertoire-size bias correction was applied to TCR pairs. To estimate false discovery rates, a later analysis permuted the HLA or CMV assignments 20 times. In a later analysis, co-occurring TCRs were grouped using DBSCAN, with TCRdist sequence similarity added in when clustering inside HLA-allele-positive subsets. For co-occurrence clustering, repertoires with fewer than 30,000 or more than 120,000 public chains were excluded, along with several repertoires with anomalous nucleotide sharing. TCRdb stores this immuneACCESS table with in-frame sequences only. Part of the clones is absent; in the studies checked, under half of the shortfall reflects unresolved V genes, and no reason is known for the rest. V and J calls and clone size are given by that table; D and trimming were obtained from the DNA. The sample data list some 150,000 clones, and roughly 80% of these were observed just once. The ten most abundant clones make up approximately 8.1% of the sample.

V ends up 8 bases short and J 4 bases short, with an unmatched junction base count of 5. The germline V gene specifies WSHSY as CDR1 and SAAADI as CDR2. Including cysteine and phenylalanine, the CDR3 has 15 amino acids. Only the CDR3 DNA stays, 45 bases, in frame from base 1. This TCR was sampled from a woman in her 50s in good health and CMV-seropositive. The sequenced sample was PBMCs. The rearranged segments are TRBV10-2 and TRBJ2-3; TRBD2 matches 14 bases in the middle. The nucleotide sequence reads TGCGCCAGCGGGGGGACTAGCGGGAGAGCAGATACGCAGTATTTT. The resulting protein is CASGGTSGRADTQYF.